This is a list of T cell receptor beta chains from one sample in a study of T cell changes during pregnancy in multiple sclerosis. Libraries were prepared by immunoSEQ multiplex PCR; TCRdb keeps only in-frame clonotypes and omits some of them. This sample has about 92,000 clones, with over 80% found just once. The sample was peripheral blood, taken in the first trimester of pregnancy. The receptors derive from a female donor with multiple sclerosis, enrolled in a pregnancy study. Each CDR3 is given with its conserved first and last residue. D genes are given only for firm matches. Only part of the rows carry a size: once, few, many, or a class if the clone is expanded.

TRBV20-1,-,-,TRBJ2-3,TGCAGTGCGGGGTGGGGCGACACGCAGTATTTT,CSAGWGDTQYF
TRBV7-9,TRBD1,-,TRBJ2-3,TGTGCCAGCACGAAGGGGGCACCGGATACGCAGTATTTT,CASTKGAPDTQYF
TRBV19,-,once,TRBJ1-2,TGTGCCAGTAGTGTCGACAGAAGCTATGGCTACACCTTC,CASSVDRSYGYTF
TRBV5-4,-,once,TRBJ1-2,TGTGCCAGCAGCTCCCCGGGAGGGAACTATGGCTACACCTTC,CASSSPGGNYGYTF
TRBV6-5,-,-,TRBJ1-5,TGTGCCAGCAGTTACTTTGCATCAGGTCAGCCCCAGCATTTT,CASSYFASGQPQHF
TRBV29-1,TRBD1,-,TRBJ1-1,TGCAGCGGAAGGGACAGGGGGAACACTGAAGCTTTCTTT,CSGRDRGNTEAFF
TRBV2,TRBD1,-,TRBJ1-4,TGTGCCAGCAGTGAAGCGACCGGGACAGCGGGTGAAAAACTGTTTTTT,CASSEATGTAGEKLFF
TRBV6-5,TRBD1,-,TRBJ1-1,TGTGCCAGCAGTTACCCAGGGGGCGAAGCTTTCTTT,CASSYPGGEAFF
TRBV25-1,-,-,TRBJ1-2,TGTGCCACCGGACAGCTCTATGGCTACACCTTC,CATGQLYGYTF
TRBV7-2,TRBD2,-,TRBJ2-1,TGTGCCAGCAGCATCCGGGGGGGCTTAGGCAATGAGCAGTTCTTC,CASSIRGGLGNEQFF
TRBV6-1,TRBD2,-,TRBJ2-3,TGTGCCAGCAGTGAAGATCGGACTAGCGGGGGGAGATCAGATACGCAGTATTTT,CASSEDRTSGGRSDTQYF
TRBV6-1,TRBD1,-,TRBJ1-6,TGTGCCAGCAGTCGACAGGGAGCCTATAATTCACCCCTCCACTTT,CASSRQGAYNSPLHF
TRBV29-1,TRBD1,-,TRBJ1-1,TGCAGCGCGGCGCCCAGGGGGCGATCGAACACTGAAGCTTTCTTT,CSAAPRGRSNTEAFF